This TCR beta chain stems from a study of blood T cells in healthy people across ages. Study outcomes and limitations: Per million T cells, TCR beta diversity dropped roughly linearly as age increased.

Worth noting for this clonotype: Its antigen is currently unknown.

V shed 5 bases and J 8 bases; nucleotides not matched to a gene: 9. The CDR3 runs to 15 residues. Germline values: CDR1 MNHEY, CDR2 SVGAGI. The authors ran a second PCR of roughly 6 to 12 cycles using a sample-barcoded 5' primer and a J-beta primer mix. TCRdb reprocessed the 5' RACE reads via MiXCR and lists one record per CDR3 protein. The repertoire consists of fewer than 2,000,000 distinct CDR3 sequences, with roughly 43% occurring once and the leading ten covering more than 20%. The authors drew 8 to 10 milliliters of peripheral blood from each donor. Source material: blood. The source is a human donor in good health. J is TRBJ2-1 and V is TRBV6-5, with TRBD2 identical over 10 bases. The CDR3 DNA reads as TGTGCCAGCAGTATCGGGACTAGCGAACTCCATGAGCAGTTCTTC. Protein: CASSIGTSELHEQFF.